What follows are 20 T cell receptor beta chains derived from one specimen sequenced in a study of T cell responses to AZD1222 COVID-19 vaccine. Sequencing was performed with immunoSEQ multiplex PCR; in TCRdb, only in-frame clones are kept and a portion is missing. There are 90,000 to 120,000 clones in the sample; more than 90% occur only once, and under 2.5% lies in the top ten. Here the sequenced sample was peripheral blood, taken on day 0 of AZD1222 vaccination. These receptors were obtained from an adult in good health.

The chain uses TRBV2 and TRBJ1-2; possible D gene TRBD1, 6 bases. CDR3 size: 16 residues. V was clipped by 0 bases and J by 3 bases, with 14 bases between them. CDR1 and CDR2 (germline): SNHLY, FYNNEI. The CDR3 DNA is TGTGCCAGCAGTGAAGCGTACTTGGACAGCCACTATGGCTACACCTTC. This codes for CASSEAYLDSHYGYTF.

This clone is a singleton in its sample. The chain combines TRBV18 with TRBJ1-6, with 8 positions matching TRBD1. V dropped 1 base and J dropped 6; count of bases not matched to a gene: 2. From germline, CDR1 is KGHSH and CDR2 LQKENI. The CDR3 has 15 amino acids. The CDR3 bases are TGTGCCAGCTCACCACTTGACAGGGGTAATTCACCCCTCCACTTT. Its translation is CASSPLDRGNSPLHF. Variable domain in full (rest from reference TRBV18 and TRBJ1-6): NAGVMQNPRHLVRRRGQEARLRCSPMKGHSHVYWYRQLPEEGLKFMVYLQKENIIDESGMPKERFSAEFPKEGPSILRIQQVVRGDSAAYFCASSPLDRGNSPLHFGNGTRLTVT.

The CDR3 region is CASSQDPGSPGTSPLHF. CDR3 bases: TGCGCCAGCAGCCAAGATCCCGGTTCGCCGGGAACTTCACCCCTCCACTTT. The gene calls are TRBV4-1 and TRBJ1-6; no clear D. Trimming stripped 0 bases from V and 9 bases from J, with 18 bases between. The CDR3 spans 17 residues. CDR1 and CDR2 from the germline V gene are MGHRA and YSYEKL.

This clone was seen a single time. V usage is TRBV7-3 and J usage is TRBJ2-3; D might be TRBD2 (5 bases). CDR3 length equals 15 residues. Germline V gene data show CDR1 as SGHTA and CDR2 as FQGTGA. The germline V and J ends were trimmed by 6 bases and 2 bases, with 15 bases remaining between them. CDR3 region: CASSPTSTTTDTQYF. The CDR3 nucleotides read TGTGCCAGCAGTCCAACGTCGACTACCACAGATACGCAGTATTTT.

V is TRBV30 and J is TRBJ1-1, with a possible D match to TRBD1 (5 bases). The germline gives CDR1 GTSNPN, CDR2 SVGIG (reference sequence). The V gene lost 8 bases and the J gene lost 1 base, with 14 bases spanning the gap. The CDR3 contains 13 residues. This chain's CDR3 is CARRGGANTEAFF. In DNA form, the CDR3 reads TGTGCCCGCCGGGGTGGGGCGAACACTGAAGCTTTCTTT.

The J gene is TRBJ2-7, the V gene TRBV18; D unresolved. Germline values: CDR1 KGHSH, CDR2 LQKENI. Trimming cost V 3 bases and J 2 bases, with 11 bases left between them. CDR3 size: 14 residues. CDR3 residues: CASSPEGRTYEQYF. In DNA form, the CDR3 reads TGTGCCAGCTCACCGGAAGGGCGCACCTACGAGCAGTACTTC.

V and J are TRBV5-5 and TRBJ1-1, with D unresolved. The CDR3 runs to 13 residues. The germline gives CDR1 SGHKS, CDR2 YYEKEE (reference sequence). The germline V and J ends were trimmed by 0 bases and 3 bases, with 6 bases remaining between them. CDR3 in amino acids: CASSLVGDTEAFF. The CDR3 DNA reads TGTGCCAGCAGCTTGGTTGGGGACACTGAAGCTTTCTTT.

The chain has TRBV14 and TRBJ2-1; the D call may be TRBD1 or TRBD2 (7 bases each). CDR1 is SGHDN, CDR2 FVKESK, per germline. This CDR3 contains 15 residues. The V gene lost 5 bases and the J gene lost 6 bases, with 17 bases spanning the gap. The DNA of the CDR3 is TGTGCCAGCAGCGAGCGGGACAGCCTTTCCAATGAGCAGTTCTTC. Translation: CASSERDSLSNEQFF.

This clone occurred a few times. The rearrangement uses TRBV6-4 and TRBJ2-2; D remains unclear. Germline V CDR1 and CDR2: MRHNA, SNTAGT. The CDR3 length is 13 residues. The V gene lost 2 bases and the J gene lost 7 bases, with 8 bases spanning the gap. Here the CDR3 DNA reads TGTGCCAGCAGTGACAGCGAACACGGGGAGCTGTTTTTT. Encoded protein: CASSDSEHGELFF.

This clone is a singleton in its sample. One end of the junction does not line up with germline, which may come from a read error. The genes are TRBV29-1 and TRBJ2-1; 7 bases are shared with TRBD1. Germline V gene sequence: CDR1 SQVTM, CDR2 ANQGSEA. The CDR3 runs 13 residues. CDR3 coding DNA: TGCAGCGTTGAAGACATACAGGGGCTTATCGGTGTCTTC. Translation: CSVEDIQGLIGVF.

The chain joins TRBV29-1 to TRBJ1-2; the match to TRBD1 covers 10 bases. The CDR3 contains 13 residues. V lost 2 bases, J lost 8 bases, and 5 bases stayed unmatched. Germline V CDR1 and CDR2: SQVTM, ANQGSEA. The CDR3 here is CSVELGDRGGYTF. CDR3 sequence (DNA): TGCAGCGTTGAATTAGGGGACAGGGGCGGCTACACCTTC. The complete variable domain, with remaining parts taken from reference TRBV29-1 and TRBJ1-2, reads SAVISQKPSRDICQRGTSLTIQCQVDSQVTMMFWYRQQPGQSLTLIATANQGSEATYESGFVIDKFPISRPNLTFSTLTVSNMSPEDSSIYLCSVELGDRGGYTFGSGTRLTVV.

The chain recombines TRBV5-1 with TRBJ1-2; 8 positions agree with TRBD1. This CDR3 contains 16 residues. From germline, CDR1 is SGHRS and CDR2 YFSETQ. The junction had 12 bases not matched to a gene; V was cut back by 3 bases and J by 5 bases. CDR3 DNA sequence: TGCGCCAGCAGCTCGGGGAGTGGCGGGACAGGATATGGCTACACCTTC. Translated: CASSSGSGGTGYGYTF.

CDR3 sequence (DNA): TGTGCCAGCAGCTTAGGGACAGGGGCATACGAGCAGTACTTC. Protein sequence: CASSLGTGAYEQYF. The chain employs TRBV7-8 and TRBJ2-7; TRBD1 agrees at 9 bases. V trimming: 1 base; J trimming: 4 bases; junction bases outside the gene matches: 2. This CDR3 has 14 amino acids. Germline V CDR1 and CDR2: SGHVS, FQNEAQ.

The V and J genes are TRBV29-1 and TRBJ1-2; 8 bases are shared with TRBD1. Per the germline V gene, CDR1 is SQVTM and CDR2 is ANQGSEA. J lost 3 bases, V lost 6 bases, and 3 bases had no gene match. The CDR3 covers 12 residues. The CDR3 region is CSVRQGYYGYTF. The DNA of the CDR3 is TGCAGCGTACGACAGGGGTACTATGGCTACACCTTC.

The rearrangement links TRBV6-2 or TRBV6-3 to TRBJ1-5, with D hard to call. V lost 7 bases, J lost 4 bases, and 11 bases lay in between. Germline CDR1 MNHEY, CDR2 SVGEGT. The CDR3 has 13 amino acids. CDR3 region: CASTPRGNQPQHF. CDR3 bases: TGTGCCAGCACCCCCCGGGGTAATCAGCCCCAGCATTTT.

The chain links TRBV6-5 to TRBJ2-2; D is undetermined. With 6 bases removed from V and 4 bases from J, the gap between germline ends came to 12 bases. From germline, CDR1 is MNHEY and CDR2 SVGAGI. This CDR3 comprises 14 residues. The CDR3 spells CASSDSFPTGELFF. Written as DNA, the CDR3 is TGTGCCAGCAGCGACTCCTTTCCCACCGGGGAGCTGTTTTTT.

This clone was counted once. The V gene is TRBV4-1, the J gene TRBJ1-6, with D uncertain. The CDR3 contains 18 residues. Per germline, CDR1 MGHRA and CDR2 YSYEKL. With 1 base removed from V and 7 bases from J, the gap between germline ends came to 20 bases. The chain's CDR3 is CASSQGGGQGFRNSPLHF. The CDR3 DNA reads as TGCGCCAGCAGCCAAGGAGGAGGGCAAGGGTTTAGAAATTCACCCCTCCACTTT.

The chain joins TRBV6-5 to TRBJ1-6, with a possible D match to TRBD1 (6 bases). CDR1 and CDR2 (germline): MNHEY, SVGAGI. This CDR3 spans 14 amino acids. Trimming cost V 6 bases and J 9 bases, with 15 bases left between them. CDR3: CASRSRDISSPLHF. The DNA of the CDR3 is TGTGCCAGCAGGAGCCGGGACATAAGTTCACCCCTCCACTTT.

The V gene is TRBV3-1 (or the pseudogene TRBV3-2), the J gene TRBJ1-6; 8 bases map to TRBD1. The germline V gene has CDR1 LGHDT and CDR2 YNNKEL (reference sequence). V shed 1 base and J 11 bases; nucleotides not matched to a gene: 7. The CDR3 consists of 15 residues. For the CDR3, the DNA is TGTGCCAGCAGCCAAGTCGGACAGGGTGAGACACCCCTCCACTTT. Protein product: CASSQVGQGETPLHF.

This rearrangement joins TRBV18 to TRBJ1-1; D gene unclear. This CDR3 has 15 amino acids. Trimming pared 2 bases from V and 1 base from J, leaving 11 bases between. The germline V gene encodes CDR1 KGHSH and CDR2 LQKENI. Written as DNA, the CDR3 is TGTGCCAGCTCACCAAAAATGCAGGAGAACACTGAAGCTTTCTTT. Translation gives CASSPKMQENTEAFF.